The 4 T cell receptor beta chains below all came from one sample that was sequenced in a study of graft-versus-host responses after intestinal transplantation. Intraepithelial plus lamina propria lymphocytes were released by processing graft tissue. The table came from immunoSEQ multiplex PCR; TCRdb's copy has only in-frame clones and leaves some out. Among about 7,400 clones listed, around two thirds were seen once. This specimen was ileum tissue, taken 230 to 240 days after intestinal transplantation. The receptor source for this set is a human patient who received an intestinal transplant, so some T cells may come from the graft donor.

The chain links TRBV5-4 to TRBJ1-3, with D hard to call. Between the trimmed V and J ends, which lost 4 bases and 4 bases, there was a span of 6 bases. The CDR3 has 12 amino acids. CDR1 and CDR2 (germline): SGHNT, YYREEE (reference sequence). CDR3 residues: CASSREGNTIYF. CDR3 nucleotides: TGTGCCAGCAGCCGGGAAGGAAACACCATATATTTT.

The J gene is TRBJ2-5, the V gene TRBV7-6; D tentatively fits TRBD1 or TRBD2 (5 bases each). Germline CDR1 SGHVS, CDR2 FNYEAQ. V lost 8 bases, J lost 0 bases, and 10 bases lay in between. CDR3 length: 13 amino acids. In DNA form, the CDR3 reads TGTGCCAGCCGCTGGGGGAACCAAGAGACCCAGTACTTC. Its translation is CASRWGNQETQYF.

This clone appeared once. This chain joins TRBV15 and TRBJ1-5; D gene unclear. V gave up 2 bases and J gave up 3 bases, with 8 bases separating them. The CDR3 extends over 14 amino acids. Germline V lookup: CDR1 LNHNV, CDR2 YYDKDF (reference sequence). The CDR3 DNA reads as TGTGCCACCAGCAGAAGGACCCTCAATCAGCCCCAGCATTTT. Translated: CATSRRTLNQPQHF.

This clone was seen a single time. CDR3 sequence: CASSQGENYGYTF. CDR3 sequence (DNA): TGCGCCAGCAGCCAAGGAGAGAACTATGGCTACACCTTC. This chain connects TRBV4-3 to TRBJ1-2, with D hard to call. CDR1 and CDR2 from the germline V gene are LGHNA and YSLEER. V lost 1 base, J lost 2 bases, and 5 bases lay in between. The CDR3 contains 13 residues.